These T cell receptor beta chains were read from a single sample in a study of cytomegalovirus exposure and HLA in healthy donors. Assay: immunoSEQ multiplex PCR; the TCRdb copy retains only in-frame clones and omits some. The sample holds some 110,000 clones, 88% seen once. The source material was PBMCs. The receptor source for this set is a young man in good health and CMV-seronegative. Both conserved end residues are part of each CDR3. Fields, in order: V gene, CDR3 protein.

>TRBV6-5
CASSRYNEQFF
>TRBV10-3
CAISESASNQPQHF
>TRBV2
CASSEGKRVSGETQYF
>TRBV29-1
CSVATGGYQPQHF
>TRBV30
CAWESSSPLHF
>TRBV5-4
CASSYSRVDYGYTF
>TRBV27
CASSRPSGGQETQYF
>TRBV19
CASSMSGTDTQYF
>TRBV30
CAWNGGANTGELFF
>TRBV2
CASSVGQNNEQFF
>TRBV5-1
CASSLKSSGGSYEQYF
>TRBV10-1
CASSESTGSGANVLTF
>TRBV6-5
CASSRDSSRRPQHF
>TRBV6-1
CASSDKLEVTEAFF
>TRBV7-9
CASSLDREGGNQPQHF
>TRBV11-3
CASSPTSGRTGEQYF
>TRBV7-2
CASSLVGGSSYEQYF
>TRBV5-1
CASSLEEVSTEAFF
>TRBV9
CASSPERVAGPYNEQFF
>TRBV18
CASSPLASYEQYF
>TRBV4-1
CASSSGIRSSGANVLTF
>TRBV9
CASSAARVDLDTQYF
>TRBV4-1
CASSQLLGHEANTEAFF
>TRBV10-1
CASSESNRRTGELFF
>TRBV29-1
CSVETSGRTYNEQFF
>TRBV9
CASSVIQGQGEQFF
>TRBV2
CASRPTSGITGELFF
>TRBV5-1
CASSLPESPYNEQFF
>TRBV11-2
CASSLEYGYEQYF
>TRBV18
CASSPTEVYGYTF
>TRBV27
CASRTKLAYNEQFF
>TRBV21-1
CASSIKPRTKDGYTF
>TRBV20-1
CSASIEAGAFF
>TRBV27
CASSPTSLPGLAGIQETQYF
>TRBV5-4
CASSSRDSTYEQYF
>TRBV4-3
CASSADRANEKLFF
>TRBV25-1
CASTRDRVGSGIGQFF
>TRBV10-1
CASSEGGAVREQYF
>TRBV9
CASSVGVQKDEAFF
>TRBV28
CASSLWTLQTYEQYF